This record covers a single T cell receptor (beta chain). The antigen is not known. Assay: immunoSEQ multiplex PCR; the TCRdb copy retains only in-frame clones and omits some. The repertoire holds some 350,000 clones, roughly 90% seen once, with roughly 1.2% in the top ten. Donors came from a validation cohort of over a hundred subjects, distinct from the first 666-subject cohort. The data derive from a study of cytomegalovirus exposure and HLA in healthy donors. Study summary: The platform used for the approximately 130 validation repertoires matched that of the roughly 670 first-cohort repertoires, a later analysis reported. Findings and caveats of the study: Specificity for CMV antigens was confirmed in vitro for three of the CMV-associated chains. Cytomegalovirus association was assigned to about 150 TCR beta chains.

Deletions cut 6 bases from V and 2 bases from J, with 11 bases between. Germline CDR1 SQVTM, CDR2 ANQGSEA. The CDR3 is 12 residues long. Sequenced: PBMCs. The clonotype comes from a young woman in good health and CMV-seropositive. This chain links TRBV29-1 with TRBJ2-7, with D tentatively TRBD1 (6 bases). The CDR3, as DNA: TGCAGCGTCCGGGACACCGCCTACGAGCAGTACTTC. Residues: CSVRDTAYEQYF.